This note documents a single T cell receptor beta chain sequence. Which antigen it targets is not known. Per-nucleotide qualities are absent, and no much larger clonotype sits a single base away. TCRbeta CDR3 regions were amplified from genomic DNA by means of the immunoSEQ Assay, a bias-controlled multiplex PCR. On the authors' methods: The number of nucleated cells in each sample was estimated from the amplification of reference gene primers within the assay. To quantify the absolute abundance of each unique TCRbeta CDR3 rearrangement, sequence reads were collapsed and filtered. For each sample, productive Simpson clonality was calculated by taking the square root of Simpson's diversity index across productive rearrangements. TCRdb retrieved this table from immuneACCESS and kept in-frame rearrangements only. Not all clones are present; in checked studies, unresolved V genes account for under half, and no reason is known for the remainder. V and J calls and clone size are copied from that table; D and trimming were computed from the DNA. Recorded for this sample are approximately 280,000 clones; about four fifths of them occurred a single time. The ten largest clones represent around 1.6% of the sample.

The CDR3 has 12 amino acids, counting the end cysteine and phenylalanine. Of all the DNA, just the CDR3 is kept, 36 bases in frame from base 1. The junction carries 13 bases between V and J, which are trimmed by 7 bases and 9 bases respectively. Based on the germline V gene (reference sequence), the CDR1 and CDR2 sequences are LNHDA and SQIVND. At one collaborating source in Seattle, patients were enrolled during active infection and were followed longitudinally through the course of disease. Each collaborating institution followed its own protocols to collect whole blood in K2EDTA tubes. For TCRbeta analysis, collaborators shipped samples as frozen whole blood, isolated PBMCs, or DNA extracted from either of those sample types. This record belongs to a study of blood T cell repertoires in COVID-19 (dated by TCRdb to 2018 to 2020). Some background on the complete study: Samples covering the acute and convalescent phases of COVID-19 were provided by collaborators in the United States, Italy and Spain. Subjects who had been exposed to COVID-19, were actively infected with it, or had recovered from it provided the deeply sampled blood TCRbeta repertoires that made up the dataset. Where HLA class I and class II types were available, the types were taken from metadata supplied by the sample provider, not from assay-based typing. The material from the prospective study consisted of cDNA or gDNA derived from T cells, B-cell-depleted T cells, or PBMCs. Samples came from the ongoing ImmuneRACE study (first 160 participants) plus 1,254 subjects from 6 global collaborators. The sample metadata nearly always contained a de-identified subject ID, COVID-19 status, age in years and sex. The repertoires were released in a freely available public database meant as a resource for research on the immune response to SARS-CoV-2. Overall results and qualifications from the work: How much clinical and demographic metadata was included differed by source and by participant, and the metadata was provided uncurated.

Specimen: peripheral blood. The chain is assembled from TRBV19 and TRBJ1-5, with a tentative D gene TRBD1 over 5 matching bases. This clonotype was sampled from a human donor with COVID-19, enrolled during active disease. The donor label of this sample is uncertain. The CDR3 corresponds to CASTRIGGPQHF. The sequence in DNA is TGTGCCAGTACCCGGATCGGGGGGCCCCAGCATTTT.